This entry features one T cell receptor beta chain sequence. This clone was picked up a small number of times. No antigen is known for it. No much larger clonotype is one base removed from it; base qualities were not supplied. The CDR3 regions of human TCRbeta chains were subjected to immunosequencing. The published analysis was carried out like this. Repertoire TCRs were checked for matches against a reference library of SARS-CoV-2-specific TCRs that had been generated using the MIRA antigen-specificity platform. Breadth was defined as the fraction of unique TCRs that were SARS-CoV-2-associated, and depth was defined as the fraction of total T cells that were SARS-CoV-2-associated. Using the MIRA data, each spike-specific TCR was mapped to the spike region that the TCR reacts to and placed in a CD4 or CD8 class. Log10-transformed breadth and depth values were compared by one-way ANOVA with Sidak's multiple comparisons tests. Sourced from immuneACCESS, this table was stored by TCRdb with only in-frame sequences that have V and J called. A share of the clones is absent; for the studies checked, an unresolved V gene accounts for under half, and the remainder has no known explanation. The V and J calls and clone size come from that table; D and trimming were worked out from the DNA. This sample is represented by fewer than 120,000 clones; about 87% of them were singletons. The ten largest clonotypes hold 1.5% to 2% of the sample.

This sample stems from a study of T cell responses to AZD1222 COVID-19 vaccine (dated by TCRdb to the early 2020s). At the level of the whole study: AZD1222 recipients given second doses at about 4 weeks or at about 12 weeks were pooled, since spike-specific TCR depth and breadth were not found to differ between the two schedules. A total of over 230 trial participants underwent TCR sequencing, of whom around 210 had received two doses of AZD1222 and some 25 had received two doses of the MenACWY control vaccine. Trial participants were enrolled into age subgroups of 18-55, 56-69 and 70-plus years, which contained 148, 28 and 57 TCR-sequenced participants, respectively. What the research found in general, with its limitations: A significant rise in spike-specific TCR breadth and depth was observed after two AZD1222 doses relative to day 0 and relative to MenACWY recipients. The whole spike protein was spanned by vaccine-associated CD4 TCRs, and dominant responses were seen in regions 160-218 and 743-854. Most participants were white British and females outnumbered males, and the authors suggested that clonal diversity may have been underestimated. In the small 56-69-year group, the increase in depth fell short of significance, most likely because of low power. Because no day 14 peak-response samples were available, the repertoires could be characterized only after the peak T cell response. Conclusions about previously exposed vaccinees are limited, since just five to seven AZD1222 recipients were seropositive for SARS-CoV-2 at baseline. Epitopes outside the regions mutated in the B.1.351 and B.1.1.7 variants were reportedly recognized by nearly half of the unique spike-specific TCRs.

V loses 2 bases of germline sequence and J loses 2 bases, and the interval between the two ends is 16 bases. Per the germline V gene (reference sequence), LGHDT is the CDR1 and YNNKEL is the CDR2. From the cysteine up to the phenylalanine, the CDR3 has a length of 17 residues. This entry keeps only the CDR3 DNA: 51 bases, framed from base 1. Sample time point, as interpreted from the label and publication: baseline before first vaccination. Vaccinee samples were obtained from the UK trials COV001 and COV002, which included a single-blind randomized controlled phase 2/3 trial of AZD1222 (ChAdOx1 nCoV-19) in healthy adults. For TCRbeta chain sequencing, PBMC samples from trial participants were taken at day 0 and at day 28 after the second dose.

The sequence derives from an adult in good health. This sequence uses TRBV3-1 (or the pseudogene TRBV3-2) and TRBJ1-5; TRBD1 is a weak D gene call, 5 bases matching. The input for sequencing was peripheral blood, taken on day 0 of AZD1222 vaccination. The nucleotides are TGTGCCAGCAGCCAATCGAAGGGGCAGGCGGGCAATCAGCCCCAGCATTTT. Its protein is CASSQSKGQAGNQPQHF.